This T cell receptor beta chain comes out of a study of T cells in localized non-small cell lung cancer. Germline lookup yields CDR1 SGHTA and CDR2 FQGNSA. V lost 1 base to trimming and J lost 6 bases, with 15 bases between them. The CDR3 runs 15 residues. The data were produced by immunoSEQ multiplex PCR, yet TCRdb's version contains in-frame clones alone and is incomplete. This table holds 25,000 or so clones, about 81% found once. As regards this clone: The target antigen is unknown.

Findings and caveats of the study: Greater T cell density in blood accompanied longer overall survival. The highest T cell clonality was in uninvolved adjacent lung, above tumor. Tumor samples were not multi-region, leaving intratumor heterogeneity unexcluded. A median approximately 59 of the top 100 tumor clones appeared in adjacent lung.

The sample consisted of peripheral blood, taken before any cancer treatment. This sequence joins TRBV7-2 and TRBJ1-1, with D possibly matching TRBD1 (6 bases). The receptor's source is a woman between 40 and 69 years old with stage I lung adenocarcinoma. The CDR3 DNA sequence: TGTGCCAGCAGCTTAGGGGGGGCGGTGCTCCCTGAAGCTTTCTTT. Translation: CASSLGGAVLPEAFF.